The 20 T cell receptor beta chains in this list originate from one sample, sequenced in a study of post-analysis software for immune sequencing data. General observations from the study: Five TRBV segments were significantly more frequent in patients than in controls. TRBV5-6, TRBV5-1 and TRBV20-1 were among these segments.

Their specific antigens are unknown. Included in the TCR beta cDNA libraries were unique molecular identifiers. TCRdb independently ran MiXCR on the PCR reads; one entry per CDR3 protein. This repertoire shows fewer than 900,000 distinct CDR3 sequences, more than 45% found once; its top ten account for roughly 4.5%. Material: blood. Receptors originate from a girl aged 10 to 17 with multiple sclerosis.

This clonotype appeared a few times. This rearrangement joins TRBV4-3 to TRBJ2-7; TRBD1 agrees at 7 bases. The CDR3 is 17 residues long. Germline V gives CDR1 LGHNA, CDR2 YSLEER. J gave up 0 bases and V 0 bases, and 8 bases lay outside the gene matches. The CDR3 DNA follows: TGCGCCAGCAGCCAAGACAAGGACAGGATGAGCTCCTACGAGCAGTACTTC. Its protein is CASSQDKDRMSSYEQYF.

The chain joins TRBV19 to TRBJ2-1, with 8 bases that match TRBD2. Trimming took 5 bases from V and 5 from J; bases not matched to a gene: 11. The germline CDR1 and CDR2 sequences are LNHDA and SQIVND (reference sequence). The CDR3 runs to 16 residues. DNA for the CDR3: TGTGCCAGTAGTCTGGGACTAGGTTTCCTCCACAATGAGCAGTTCTTC. The encoded protein is CASSLGLGFLHNEQFF.

This chain uses TRBV12-3 or TRBV12-4 with TRBJ1-5, with unresolved D. The CDR3 loop spans 14 amino acids. Trimming took 7 bases from V and 0 from J, leaving 10 bases between them. The CDR3 nucleotides are TGTGCCAGCAAGGTTGACAATAGCAATCAGCCCCAGCATTTT. Encoded protein: CASKVDNSNQPQHF.

The CDR3 nucleotides read TGCAGCGTTATACAGGAGGACTACGAGCAGTACTTC. Translating gives CSVIQEDYEQYF. The chain joins TRBV29-1 to TRBJ2-7; D could derive from TRBD1 or TRBD2 (5 bases each). V was cut by 5 bases and J by 3 bases, with 11 bases left in between. Germline CDR1 SQVTM, CDR2 ANQGSEA. The CDR3 has 12 residues.

The chain's CDR3 is CSVSGGGTAYEQYF. CDR3 nucleotides: TGCAGCGTCTCCGGGGGGGGAACGGCCTACGAGCAGTACTTC. The genes are TRBV29-1 and TRBJ2-7; 8 bases match TRBD2. The CDR3 sequence is 14 residues long. The trim removed 6 bases at V and 2 bases at J, leaving 9 bases unmatched. CDR1 is SQVTM and CDR2 is ANQGSEA in the germline V gene.

There are a few counts of this clonotype. The chain uses TRBV15 and TRBJ2-1, with no clear D. CDR1 is LNHNV and CDR2 is YYDKDF in the germline V gene (reference sequence). V lost 5 bases to trimming and J lost 5 bases, with 10 bases between them. The CDR3 totals 13 residues. CDR3 coding DNA: TGTGCCACCAGCCTGAGGAGCAACAATGAGCAGTTCTTC. This sequence encodes CATSLRSNNEQFF.

J is TRBJ2-1 and V is TRBV12-3 or TRBV12-4; TRBD2 might be the D (6 bases). This CDR3 spans 15 amino acids. The V end was cut by 0 bases, the J end by 10 bases, with 16 bases between. The CDR3 region has the DNA TGTGCCAGCAGTTTAGCGGATGGGGCGGGGTACGAGCAGTTCTTC. It encodes CASSLADGAGYEQFF.

The chain recombines TRBV28 with TRBJ2-1; the match to TRBD2 covers 8 bases. The CDR3 is 15 amino acids. The J segment lost 4 bases and the V segment lost 5 bases, leaving 7 bases of the junction unmatched. CDR1 is MDHEN, CDR2 SYDVKM, per germline. CDR3 in DNA: TGTGCCAGCAGTGCAAGGACTAGCACTTACAATGAGCAGTTCTTC. It is translated as CASSARTSTYNEQFF. Full variable domain (rest looked up from reference TRBV28 and TRBJ2-1): DVKVTQSSRYLVKRTGEKVFLECVQDMDHENMFWYRQDPGLGLRLIYFSYDVKMKEKGDIPEGYSVSREKKERFSLILESASTNQTSMYLCASSARTSTYNEQFFGPGTRLTVL.

This clonotype was observed a single time. The J gene is TRBJ2-3, the V gene TRBV28; 8 nucleotides line up with TRBD2. In germline, CDR1 is MDHEN, CDR2 SYDVKM. The CDR3 extends over 17 amino acids. The V gene end was trimmed by 1 base and the J gene end by 5 bases; junction bases not matched to a gene: 11. CDR3 DNA: TGTGCCAGCAGTTTATTGGTGCCTAGCGGGTGGGGAGATACGCAGTATTTT. Translation: CASSLLVPSGWGDTQYF. The full variable domain, rest sourced from reference TRBV28 and TRBJ2-3, is DVKVTQSSRYLVKRTGEKVFLECVQDMDHENMFWYRQDPGLGLRLIYFSYDVKMKEKGDIPEGYSVSREKKERFSLILESASTNQTSMYLCASSLLVPSGWGDTQYFGPGTRLTVL.

The J gene is TRBJ2-3, the V gene TRBV29-1, with D hard to call. Germline CDR1 reads SQVTM; CDR2 reads ANQGSEA. Trimming cost V 6 bases and J 2 bases, with 18 bases left between them. This CDR3 has 15 amino acids. The CDR3 loop reads CSVDALGVNTDTQYF. The CDR3 DNA reads TGCAGCGTCGACGCGTTAGGCGTGAACACAGATACGCAGTATTTT.

V gene TRBV6-1 combines with J gene TRBJ1-5, with a possible D match to TRBD1 (5 bases). In germline, CDR1 is MNHNS, CDR2 SASEGT. CDR3 length equals 14 residues. V lost 6 bases and J 0 bases, leaving 9 bases between the germline ends. CDR3 bases: TGTGCCAGCAGGGCAGGGTATAGCAATCAGCCCCAGCATTTT. This gives the protein CASRAGYSNQPQHF.

A remark on this clonotype: The junction and the germline gene differ at one end; a read error may be behind it. The V gene is TRBV5-1, the J gene TRBJ2-7; TRBD1 might be the D (6 bases). The germline V gene has CDR1 SGHRS and CDR2 YFSETQ. CDR3 length equals 13 residues. Written as DNA, the CDR3 is TGCGCCAGCGGCTTGGGGACACCCTACGAGCAGTACTTC. It translates to CASGLGTPYEQYF. The variable domain in full, completed from reference TRBV5-1 and TRBJ2-7, reads KAGVTQTPRYLIKTRGQQVTLSCSPISGHRSVSWYQQTPGQGLQFLFEYFSETQRNKGNFPGRFSGRQFSNSRSEMNVSTLELGDSALYLCASGLGTPYEQYFGPGTRLTVT.

A remark on this clonotype: At one boundary the junction diverges from the germline segment, which might be a read error. CDR3 protein: CSAGDRSRFYEQYF. The CDR3 region has the DNA TGCAGTGCTGGAGATCGTAGCCGATTCTACGAGCAGTACTTC. The chain employs TRBV20-1 and TRBJ2-7; no definite D call. The CDR3 is 14 amino acids. Per the germline V gene, CDR1 is DFQATT and CDR2 is SNEGSKA (reference sequence).

The rearrangement links TRBV11-2 to TRBJ2-7, with 7 nucleotides matching TRBD2. Germline V CDR1 and CDR2: SGHAT, FQNNGV. The V gene end was trimmed by 0 bases and the J gene end by 3 bases; junction bases not matched to a gene: 11. This CDR3 is 17 amino acids long. As DNA, the CDR3 is TGTGCCAGCAGCTTAGAAGTCCTGGGTAGCGGGCTCTACGAGCAGTACTTC. Its protein product is CASSLEVLGSGLYEQYF.

With respect to this clonotype: This sequence may be a read error, since a much larger clone differs from it by one base. V and J are TRBV12-3 or TRBV12-4 and TRBJ2-5; D call uncertain. This CDR3 is 12 amino acids long. As DNA, the CDR3 is TGTGCCAGCAGTTTAGCTCTTGAGACCCGGTACTTC. It is translated as CASSLALETRYF.

V is TRBV11-2 and J is TRBJ2-3; no definite D call. Germline CDR1 and CDR2: SGHAT and FQNNGV. V lost 6 bases and J lost 6, with 16 bases in between. The CDR3 is made up of 14 amino acids. CDR3 sequence (DNA): TGTGCCAGCAGTCAGACTCCGGACCTTGATACGCAGTATTTT. This encodes CASSQTPDLDTQYF.

This clonotype was counted between two and nine times. This chain joins TRBV12-3 or TRBV12-4 and TRBJ1-2; D ambiguous. V gave up 9 bases and J gave up 6 bases, with 17 bases separating them. The CDR3 is 13 residues long. CDR3 DNA: TGTGCCAGTTCAGTGGAATTTAGACATGGCTACACCTTC. Translated: CASSVEFRHGYTF.

The chain has TRBV6-2 or TRBV6-3 and TRBJ1-5, with 9 bases lining up with TRBD1. The CDR3 loop spans 15 amino acids. The V and J ends lost 6 bases and 0 bases, in that order; junction bases with no gene match: 3. Looked up from germline, CDR1 is MNHEY and CDR2 is SVGEGT. CDR3 residues: CASRRTGDSNQPQHF. DNA of the CDR3: TGTGCCAGCAGGAGGACAGGGGATAGCAATCAGCCCCAGCATTTT.

This clonotype has a handful of counts. The rearrangement joins TRBV3-1 to TRBJ2-7, with 9 positions matching TRBD2. The CDR3 is 15 amino acids. V shed 3 bases, J shed 6 bases, and the junction held 9 bases outside the gene matches. The V gene's germline CDR1 is LGHDT and CDR2 YNNKEL (reference sequence). DNA of the CDR3: TGTGCCAGCAGCCATGTACCGGGACTAGCCGGCGAGCAGTACTTC. This translates into CASSHVPGLAGEQYF.

The rearrangement links TRBV6-2 or TRBV6-3 to TRBJ2-1; D may be TRBD2 (5 bases). Germline-derived CDR1 and CDR2 are MNHEY and SVGEGT. The CDR3 loop spans 14 amino acids. The ends were cut back, 2 bases at V and 3 bases at J, with 8 bases in the middle. The DNA for the CDR3 is TGTGCCAGCAGTTACGGCGGGTACTACAATGAGCAGTTCTTC. As protein: CASSYGGYYNEQFF.